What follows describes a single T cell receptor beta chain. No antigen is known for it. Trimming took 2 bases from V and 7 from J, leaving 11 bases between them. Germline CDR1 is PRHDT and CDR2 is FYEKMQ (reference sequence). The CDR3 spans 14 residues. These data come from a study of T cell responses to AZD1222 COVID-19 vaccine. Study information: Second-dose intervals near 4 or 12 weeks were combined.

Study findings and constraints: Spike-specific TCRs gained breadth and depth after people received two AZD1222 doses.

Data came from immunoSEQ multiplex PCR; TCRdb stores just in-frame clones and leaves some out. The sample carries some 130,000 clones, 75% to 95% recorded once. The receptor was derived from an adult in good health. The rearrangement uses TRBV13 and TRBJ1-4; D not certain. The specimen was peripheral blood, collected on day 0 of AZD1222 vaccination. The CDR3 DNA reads TGTGCCAGCAGCTTACTAAGTGGGAGTGAAAAACTGTTTTTT. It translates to CASSLLSGSEKLFF.